The text below deals with one T cell receptor (beta chain). The data were obtained in a study of blood T cell repertoires in COVID-19. TCRdb's table, derived via immunoSEQ multiplex PCR, lists solely in-frame clones and lacks some. The repertoire consists of a few hundred thousand clones, with around 90% occurring once and the leading ten covering 0.95% to 1.5%. The CDR3 contains 13 residues. V shed 8 bases, J shed 3 bases, and the junction held 5 bases outside the gene matches. Germline V lookup: CDR1 SEHNR, CDR2 FQNEAQ (reference sequence). The specimen sequenced was PBMCs or T cells enriched from blood (not recorded which). The sequence was collected from a man under 40 who had recovered from COVID-19. The rearrangement links TRBV7-9 to TRBJ2-7, with 9 bases lining up with TRBD1. The chain's CDR3 is CASGETGGYEQYF. The CDR3 DNA reads as TGTGCCAGCGGAGAGACAGGGGGCTACGAGCAGTACTTC. Filled out from reference TRBV7-9 and TRBJ2-7, the complete variable domain reads DTGVSQNPRHKITKRGQNVTFRCDPISEHNRLYWYRQTLGQGPEFLTYFQNEAQLEKSRLLSDRFSAERPKGSFSTLEIQRTEQGDSAMYLCASGETGGYEQYFGPGTRLTVT.